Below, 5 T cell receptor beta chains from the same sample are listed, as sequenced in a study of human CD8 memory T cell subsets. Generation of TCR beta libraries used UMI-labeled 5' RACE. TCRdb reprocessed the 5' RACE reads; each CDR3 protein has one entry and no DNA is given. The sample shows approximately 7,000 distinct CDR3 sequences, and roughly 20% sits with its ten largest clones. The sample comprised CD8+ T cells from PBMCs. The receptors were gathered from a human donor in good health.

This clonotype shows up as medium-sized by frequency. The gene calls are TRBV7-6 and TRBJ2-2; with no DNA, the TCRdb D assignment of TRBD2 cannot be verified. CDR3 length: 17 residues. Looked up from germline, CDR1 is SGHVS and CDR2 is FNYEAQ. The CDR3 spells CASSLAKAGMNTGELFF.

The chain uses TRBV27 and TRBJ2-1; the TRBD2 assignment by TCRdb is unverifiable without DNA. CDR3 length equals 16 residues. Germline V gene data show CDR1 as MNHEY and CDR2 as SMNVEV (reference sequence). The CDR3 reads CASSSPGTSGTDEQFF.

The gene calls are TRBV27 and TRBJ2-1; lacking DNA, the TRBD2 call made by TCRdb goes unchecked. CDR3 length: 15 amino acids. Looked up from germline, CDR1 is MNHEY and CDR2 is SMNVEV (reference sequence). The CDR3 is CASSLWLAGVDEQFF.

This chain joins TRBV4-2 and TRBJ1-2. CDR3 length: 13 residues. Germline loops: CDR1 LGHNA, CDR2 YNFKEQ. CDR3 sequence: CASSQELGLYFTF.

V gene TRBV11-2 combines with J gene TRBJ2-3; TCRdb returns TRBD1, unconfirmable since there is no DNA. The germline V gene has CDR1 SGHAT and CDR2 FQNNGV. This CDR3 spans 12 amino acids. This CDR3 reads CASSLGANKQYF.